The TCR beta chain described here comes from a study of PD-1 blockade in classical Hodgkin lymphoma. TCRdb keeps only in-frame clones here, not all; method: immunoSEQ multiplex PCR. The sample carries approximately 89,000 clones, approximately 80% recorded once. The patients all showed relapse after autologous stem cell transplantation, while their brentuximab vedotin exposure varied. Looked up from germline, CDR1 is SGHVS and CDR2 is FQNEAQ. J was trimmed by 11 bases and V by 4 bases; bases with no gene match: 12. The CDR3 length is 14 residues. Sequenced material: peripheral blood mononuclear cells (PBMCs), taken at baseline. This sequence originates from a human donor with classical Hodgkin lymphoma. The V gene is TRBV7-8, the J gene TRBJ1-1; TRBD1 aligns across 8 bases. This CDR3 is CASSSRQGMRAAFF. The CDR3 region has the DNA TGTGCCAGCAGCTCAAGACAGGGGATGCGGGCGGCTTTCTTT.